One and the same sample provided the 17 T cell receptor beta chains below, sequenced in a study of early T cells in non-severe SARS-CoV-2 infection. One entry per CDR3 protein results from TCRdb running MiXCR on the 5' RACE reads. This sample has about 50,000 distinct CDR3 sequences; about 10% occur once, and the top ten carry 5.5% to 7%. The sample comprised whole blood. All receptors derive from an adult who was a healthcare worker with PCR-confirmed SARS-CoV-2 infection or an uninfected control (not recorded which).

This clonotype was seen only a few times. The chain uses TRBV7-9 and TRBJ2-2; tentative D call: TRBD1 (5 bases). This CDR3 has 14 amino acids. Germline V lookup: CDR1 SEHNR, CDR2 FQNEAQ (reference sequence). Deletions cut 3 bases from V and 4 bases from J, with 9 bases between. CDR3 DNA sequence: TGTGCCAGCAGCTTGACAGCTTCCACCGGGGAGCTGTTTTTT. This translates into CASSLTASTGELFF.

This clonotype was detected many times. This sequence joins TRBV19 and TRBJ2-5; 8 bases line up with TRBD1. V lost 4 bases to trimming and J lost 5 bases; unmatched junction nucleotides: 15. CDR1 is LNHDA, CDR2 SQIVND, per germline (reference sequence). CDR3 size: 17 residues. The CDR3 protein is CASSTLMTGVTEETQYF. The CDR3, as DNA: TGTGCCAGTAGTACACTAATGACAGGGGTCACGGAGGAGACCCAGTACTTC.

The CDR3, as DNA: TGTGCCAGCAGCCTCCGACAAGACACAGATACGCAGTATTTT. It yields the protein CASSLRQDTDTQYF. This rearrangement joins TRBV9 to TRBJ2-3; D gene unclear. The germline gives CDR1 SGDLS, CDR2 YYNGEE. The CDR3 runs 14 residues. The V and J ends lost 4 bases and 2 bases respectively, with 11 bases between them.

This clonotype was seen once. The chain carries TRBV7-9 and TRBJ2-7; D gene unclear. The CDR3 covers 12 residues. V was shortened by 5 bases and J by 1 base, with 6 bases between the two germline ends. Per the germline V gene, CDR1 is SEHNR and CDR2 is FQNEAQ (reference sequence). CDR3 residues: CASSVNSYEQYF. The CDR3 region has the DNA TGTGCCAGCAGCGTCAATTCCTACGAGCAGTACTTC.

There are a few counts of this clonotype. The chain joins TRBV5-6 to TRBJ1-1, with 7 bases that match TRBD1. The CDR3 is 14 residues long. Trimming at V came to 0 bases and at J to 5 bases, leaving 4 bases not matched to a gene. Germline assignment: CDR1 SGHDT and CDR2 YYEEEE. The CDR3: CASSLVNRGTEAFF. In DNA form, the CDR3 reads TGTGCCAGCAGCTTGGTAAACAGGGGAACTGAAGCTTTCTTT.

This chain joins TRBV29-1 and TRBJ1-1; D is unresolved. The CDR3 has 13 amino acids. Trimming pared 4 bases from V and 4 bases from J, leaving 13 bases between. The V gene's germline CDR1 is SQVTM and CDR2 ANQGSEA. CDR3 loop: CSVVLEVGTEAFF. The DNA of the CDR3 is TGCAGCGTTGTATTAGAAGTGGGCACTGAAGCTTTCTTT.

This clonotype was found many times. The chain uses TRBV20-1 and TRBJ1-2, with a weak D call TRBD1 (6 bases). The germline V gene encodes CDR1 DFQATT and CDR2 SNEGSKA (reference sequence). The V and J ends lost 1 base and 2 bases respectively, with 11 bases between them. The CDR3 runs to 14 residues. The CDR3 nucleotides read TGCAGTGCTAGAGTCACAGGGCCGAACTATGGCTACACCTTC. Protein product: CSARVTGPNYGYTF.

CDR3 amino acids: CASSQRPSAKGELFF. The DNA of the CDR3 is TGTGCCAGCAGCCAACGGCCTAGCGCGAAAGGGGAGCTGTTTTTT. The chain employs TRBV14 and TRBJ2-2; tentative D call: TRBD2 (6 bases). The germline V gene encodes CDR1 SGHDN and CDR2 FVKESK. The CDR3 sequence is 15 residues long. The ends were cut back, 2 bases at V and 8 bases at J, with 15 bases in the middle.

There are many counts of this clonotype. The V gene is TRBV12-3 or TRBV12-4, the J gene TRBJ2-7; D might be TRBD1 or TRBD2, each matching 5 bases. Trimming shortened V by 6 bases and J by 6 bases, and 12 bases separated the two germline ends. The CDR3 is made up of 12 amino acids. CDR3 residues: CASSPERGEQYF. CDR3 nucleotides: TGTGCCAGCAGCCCCGAGAGGGGCGAGCAGTACTTC.

The V call is TRBV5-6, the J call TRBJ1-2; the D is unclear. The CDR3 consists of 13 residues. V was trimmed by 4 bases and J by 8 bases, leaving 15 bases between them. Per the germline V gene, CDR1 is SGHDT and CDR2 is YYEEEE. CDR3 sequence reads: CASSADFVAGYTF. In DNA form, the CDR3 reads TGTGCCAGCAGCGCCGACTTCGTCGCCGGCTACACCTTC.

This clonotype was seen repeatedly, ten times or more. The DNA of the CDR3 is TGTGCCAGCAGGTGGACAGGCCTGGGGAACGTGGATACGCAGTATTTT. The encoded protein is CASRWTGLGNVDTQYF. The rearrangement links TRBV6-5 to TRBJ2-3, with 7 bases aligning to TRBD1. V gave up 6 bases and J gave up 6 bases; unmatched junction bases: 15. This CDR3 has 16 amino acids. Germline assignment: CDR1 MNHEY and CDR2 SVGAGI.

This clonotype was detected ten times or more. This chain joins TRBV20-1 and TRBJ1-1, with unresolved D. V shed 3 bases and J shed 8 bases, with 16 bases lying between them. The germline V gene has CDR1 DFQATT and CDR2 SNEGSKA (reference sequence). The length of the CDR3 is 13 residues. DNA of the CDR3: TGCAGTGCTAGGTACAGTTCGTCTTCGGAAGCTTTCTTT. This translates into CSARYSSSSEAFF.

CDR3 nucleotides: TGCAGTGCTGAAACAGGGGCCTCCATGAACACTGAAGCTTTCTTT. Protein: CSAETGASMNTEAFF. This rearrangement joins TRBV20-1 to TRBJ1-1; 7 nucleotides line up with TRBD1. CDR1 is DFQATT and CDR2 is SNEGSKA in the germline V gene (reference sequence). Trimming cost V 5 bases and J 0 bases; bases outside gene matches: 9. CDR3 length equals 15 residues.

This rearrangement joins TRBV29-1 to TRBJ1-1; no clear D. V gave up 6 bases and J gave up 5 bases, with 16 bases separating them. CDR1 is SQVTM and CDR2 is ANQGSEA in the germline V gene. The CDR3 extends over 13 amino acids. CDR3 loop: CSVLGGGQTEAFF. The CDR3 DNA follows: TGCAGCGTCCTGGGCGGCGGTCAGACTGAAGCTTTCTTT. Supplemented by reference TRBV29-1 and TRBJ1-1, the full variable domain reads SAVISQKPSRDICQRGTSLTIQCQVDSQVTMMFWYRQQPGQSLTLIATANQGSEATYESGFVIDKFPISRPNLTFSTLTVSNMSPEDSSIYLCSVLGGGQTEAFFGQGTRLTVV.

This clonotype was picked up many times. The rearrangement uses TRBV7-6 and TRBJ2-7, with a possible D match to TRBD2 (5 bases). Trimming cost V 4 bases and J 3 bases, with 7 bases left between them. CDR3 length equals 12 residues. Germline V lookup: CDR1 SGHVS, CDR2 FNYEAQ. Here the CDR3 reads CASSSEGYEQYF. CDR3 in DNA: TGTGCCAGCAGCTCCGAGGGCTACGAGCAGTACTTC.

This clonotype was observed a handful of times. The gene calls are TRBV11-2 and TRBJ1-1; weak D call: TRBD1 (6 bases). V was trimmed by 0 bases and J by 3 bases, leaving 11 bases between them. CDR1 and CDR2 from the germline V gene are SGHAT and FQNNGV. The CDR3 extends over 15 amino acids. The CDR3 DNA is TGTGCCAGCAGCTTAGATCACAGGGAGTACACTGAAGCTTTCTTT. Protein sequence: CASSLDHREYTEAFF.

This clonotype has a count of ten or more. The chain joins TRBV9 to TRBJ2-7; no reliable D call. This CDR3 spans 14 amino acids. Germline V CDR1 and CDR2: SGDLS, YYNGEE. V was pared by 0 bases and J by 3 bases, with 10 bases between. CDR3 residues: CASSVAPAVYEQYF. The CDR3 DNA sequence: TGTGCCAGCAGCGTAGCCCCCGCGGTCTACGAGCAGTACTTC.